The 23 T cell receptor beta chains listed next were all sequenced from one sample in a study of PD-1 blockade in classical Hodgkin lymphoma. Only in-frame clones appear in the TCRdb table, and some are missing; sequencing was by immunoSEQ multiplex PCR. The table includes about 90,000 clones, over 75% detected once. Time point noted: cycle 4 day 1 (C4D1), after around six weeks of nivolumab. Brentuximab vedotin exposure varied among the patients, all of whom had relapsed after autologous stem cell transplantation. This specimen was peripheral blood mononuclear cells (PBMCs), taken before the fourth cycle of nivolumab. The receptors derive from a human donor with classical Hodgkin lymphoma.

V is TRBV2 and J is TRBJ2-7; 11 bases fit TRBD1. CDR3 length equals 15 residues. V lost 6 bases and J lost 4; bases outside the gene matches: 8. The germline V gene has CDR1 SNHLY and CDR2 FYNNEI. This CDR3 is CASRATGTGGYEQYF. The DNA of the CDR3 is TGTGCCAGCAGGGCAACCGGGACAGGGGGGTACGAGCAGTACTTC.

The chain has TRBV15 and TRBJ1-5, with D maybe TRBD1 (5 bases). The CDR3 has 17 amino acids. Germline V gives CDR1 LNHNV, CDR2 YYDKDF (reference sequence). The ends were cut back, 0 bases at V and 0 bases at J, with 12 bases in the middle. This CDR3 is CATSRDEQGNSNQPQHF. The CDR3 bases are TGTGCCACCAGCAGAGATGAGCAGGGAAATAGCAATCAGCCCCAGCATTTT.

The DNA for the CDR3 is TGTGCCACCGAGAAGGGGGCACTTATGAACACTGAAGCTTTCTTT. Translation: CATEKGALMNTEAFF. The chain joins TRBV10-3 to TRBJ1-1; 7 nucleotides align to TRBD1. CDR3 length equals 15 residues. The J segment lost 0 bases and the V segment lost 10 bases, leaving 11 bases of the junction unmatched. Germline values: CDR1 ENHRY, CDR2 SYGVKD.

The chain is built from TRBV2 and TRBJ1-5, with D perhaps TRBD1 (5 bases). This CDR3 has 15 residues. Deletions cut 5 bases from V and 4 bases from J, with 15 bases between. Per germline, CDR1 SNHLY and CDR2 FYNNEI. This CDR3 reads CASSTDTSGNQPQHF. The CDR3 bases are TGTGCCAGCAGTACGGACACCAGTGGAAATCAGCCCCAGCATTTT.

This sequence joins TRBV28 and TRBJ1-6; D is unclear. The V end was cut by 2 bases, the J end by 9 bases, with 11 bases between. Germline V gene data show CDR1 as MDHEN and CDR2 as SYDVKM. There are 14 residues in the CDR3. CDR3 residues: CASSLRPLASPLHF. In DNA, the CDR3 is TGTGCCAGCAGTTTACGGCCACTTGCTTCACCCCTCCACTTT. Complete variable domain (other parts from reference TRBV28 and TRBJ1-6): DVKVTQSSRYLVKRTGEKVFLECVQDMDHENMFWYRQDPGLGLRLIYFSYDVKMKEKGDIPEGYSVSREKKERFSLILESASTNQTSMYLCASSLRPLASPLHFGNGTRLTVT.

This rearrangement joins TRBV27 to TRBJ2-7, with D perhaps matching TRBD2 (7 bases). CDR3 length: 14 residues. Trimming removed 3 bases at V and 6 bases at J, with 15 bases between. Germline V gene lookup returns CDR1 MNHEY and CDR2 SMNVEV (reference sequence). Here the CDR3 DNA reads TGTGCCAGCAGTTTGGGGGGGGCCTTACGCGAGCAGTACTTC. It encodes CASSLGGALREQYF.

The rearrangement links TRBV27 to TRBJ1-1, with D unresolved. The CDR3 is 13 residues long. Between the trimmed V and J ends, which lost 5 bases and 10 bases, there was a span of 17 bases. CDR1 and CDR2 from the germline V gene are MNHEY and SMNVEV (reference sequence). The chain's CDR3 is CASSLENGLRAFF. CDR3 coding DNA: TGTGCCAGCAGTCTGGAGAACGGCCTGAGAGCTTTCTTT.

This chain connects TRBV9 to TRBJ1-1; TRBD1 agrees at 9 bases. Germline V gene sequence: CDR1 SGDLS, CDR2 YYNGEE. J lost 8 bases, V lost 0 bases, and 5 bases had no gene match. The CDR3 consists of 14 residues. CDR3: CASSVGPGTGEAFF. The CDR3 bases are TGTGCCAGCAGCGTAGGTCCGGGGACAGGGGAAGCTTTCTTT.

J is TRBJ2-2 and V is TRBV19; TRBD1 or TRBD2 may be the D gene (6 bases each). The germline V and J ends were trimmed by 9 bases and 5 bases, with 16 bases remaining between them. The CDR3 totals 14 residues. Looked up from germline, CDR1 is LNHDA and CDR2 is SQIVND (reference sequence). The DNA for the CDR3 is TGTGCCAGCACCTGGGGGGCCGGGACCGGGGAGCTGTTTTTT. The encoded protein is CASTWGAGTGELFF.

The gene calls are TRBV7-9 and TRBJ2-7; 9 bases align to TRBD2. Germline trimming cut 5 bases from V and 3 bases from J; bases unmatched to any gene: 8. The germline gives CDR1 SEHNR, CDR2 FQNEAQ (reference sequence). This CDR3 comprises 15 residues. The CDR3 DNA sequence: TGTGCCAGCAGCCAAGATCAAGCGGGGGGCTACGAGCAGTACTTC. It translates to CASSQDQAGGYEQYF.

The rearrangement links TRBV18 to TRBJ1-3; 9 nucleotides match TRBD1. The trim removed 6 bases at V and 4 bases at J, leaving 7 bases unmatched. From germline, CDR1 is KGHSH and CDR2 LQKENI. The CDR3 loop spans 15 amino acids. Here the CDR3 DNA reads TGTGCCAGCTCGCGGGGACAGGGCTACGGAAACACCATATATTTT. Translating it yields CASSRGQGYGNTIYF.

In DNA, the CDR3 is TGTGCCAGCAGCTTAAGTAGAGAATGGCGGGGCTACACCTTC. Translating gives CASSLSREWRGYTF. V gene TRBV7-9 combines with J gene TRBJ1-2; D gene uncertain. V shed 2 bases and J shed 8 bases, with 15 bases lying between them. CDR1 is SEHNR and CDR2 is FQNEAQ in the germline V gene (reference sequence). This CDR3 is built from 14 residues.

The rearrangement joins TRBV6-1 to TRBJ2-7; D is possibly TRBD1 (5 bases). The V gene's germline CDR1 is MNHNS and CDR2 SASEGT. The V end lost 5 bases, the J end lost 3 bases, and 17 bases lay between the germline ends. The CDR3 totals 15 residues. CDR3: CASSKGKGRDYEQYF. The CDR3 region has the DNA TGTGCCAGCAGTAAGGGAAAAGGCAGGGACTACGAGCAGTACTTC.

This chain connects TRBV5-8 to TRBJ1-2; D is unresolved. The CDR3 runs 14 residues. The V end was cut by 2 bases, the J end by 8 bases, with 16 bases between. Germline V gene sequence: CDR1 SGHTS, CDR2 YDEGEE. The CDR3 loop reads CASSLGAQSKGYTF. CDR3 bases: TGTGCCAGCAGCTTAGGTGCTCAGTCGAAAGGCTACACCTTC.

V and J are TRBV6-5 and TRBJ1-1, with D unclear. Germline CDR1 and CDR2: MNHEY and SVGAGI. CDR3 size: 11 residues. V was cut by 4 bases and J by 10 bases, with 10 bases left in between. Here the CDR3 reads CASSFGLVAFF. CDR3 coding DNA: TGTGCCAGCAGTTTTGGGTTGGTAGCTTTCTTT.

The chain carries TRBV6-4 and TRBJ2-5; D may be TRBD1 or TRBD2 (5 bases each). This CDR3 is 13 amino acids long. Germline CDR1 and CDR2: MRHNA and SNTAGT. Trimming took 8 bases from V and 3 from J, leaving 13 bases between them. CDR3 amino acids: CASSRDGKETQYF. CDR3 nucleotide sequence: TGTGCCAGCTCCCGGGACGGAAAAGAGACCCAGTACTTC.

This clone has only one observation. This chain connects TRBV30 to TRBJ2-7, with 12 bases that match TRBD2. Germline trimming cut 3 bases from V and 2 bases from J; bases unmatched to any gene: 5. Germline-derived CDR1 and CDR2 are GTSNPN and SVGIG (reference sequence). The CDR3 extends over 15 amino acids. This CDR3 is CAWRNTSGGPYEQYF. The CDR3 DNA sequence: TGTGCCTGGAGAAACACTAGCGGGGGGCCCTACGAGCAGTACTTC.

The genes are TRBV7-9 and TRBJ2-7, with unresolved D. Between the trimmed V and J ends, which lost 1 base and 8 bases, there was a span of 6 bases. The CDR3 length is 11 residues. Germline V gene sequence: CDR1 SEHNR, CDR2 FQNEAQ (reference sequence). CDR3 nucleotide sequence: TGTGCCAGCAGCTTAGGGGTACAGCAGTACTTC. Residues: CASSLGVQQYF.

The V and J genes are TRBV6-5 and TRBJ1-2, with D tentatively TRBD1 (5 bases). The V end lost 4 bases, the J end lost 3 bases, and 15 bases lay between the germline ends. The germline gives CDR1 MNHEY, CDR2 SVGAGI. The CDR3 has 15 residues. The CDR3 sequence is CASSSTPRVYYGYTF. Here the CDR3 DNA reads TGTGCCAGCAGTTCCACCCCCAGGGTTTACTATGGCTACACCTTC.

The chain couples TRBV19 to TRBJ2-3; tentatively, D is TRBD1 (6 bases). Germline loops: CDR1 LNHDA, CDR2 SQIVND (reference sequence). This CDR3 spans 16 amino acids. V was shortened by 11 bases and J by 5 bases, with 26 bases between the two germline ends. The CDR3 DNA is TGTGCCTCAAAGTTAGGCGGCGGCAAAGGGGGAGATACGCAGTATTTT. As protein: CASKLGGGKGGDTQYF.

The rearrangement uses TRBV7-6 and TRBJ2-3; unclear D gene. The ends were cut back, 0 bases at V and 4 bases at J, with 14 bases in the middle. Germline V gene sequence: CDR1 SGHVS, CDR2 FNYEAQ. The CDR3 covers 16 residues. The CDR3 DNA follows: TGTGCCAGCAGCTTAGCACTGGTCGCCGGCGCAGATACGCAGTATTTT. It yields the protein CASSLALVAGADTQYF.

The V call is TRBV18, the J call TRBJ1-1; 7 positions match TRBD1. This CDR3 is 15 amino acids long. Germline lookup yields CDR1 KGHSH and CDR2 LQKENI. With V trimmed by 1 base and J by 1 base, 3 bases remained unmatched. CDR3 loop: CASSPLTGANTEAFF. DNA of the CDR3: TGTGCCAGCTCACCACTCACAGGGGCGAACACTGAAGCTTTCTTT.

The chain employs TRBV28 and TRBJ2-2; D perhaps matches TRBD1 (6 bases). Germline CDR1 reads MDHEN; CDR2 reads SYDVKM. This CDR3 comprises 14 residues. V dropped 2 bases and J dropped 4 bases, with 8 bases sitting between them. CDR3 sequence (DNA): TGTGCCAGCAGTTTACAGGGGATCACCGGGGAGCTGTTTTTT. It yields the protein CASSLQGITGELFF. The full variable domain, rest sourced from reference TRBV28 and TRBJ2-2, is DVKVTQSSRYLVKRTGEKVFLECVQDMDHENMFWYRQDPGLGLRLIYFSYDVKMKEKGDIPEGYSVSREKKERFSLILESASTNQTSMYLCASSLQGITGELFFGEGSRLTVL.